Shown below are 11 T cell receptor beta chains from a single sample sequenced in a study of beta chain features in type 1 diabetes. Findings and caveats of the study: Shorter TCRB CDR3s, moderately but significantly so, marked every one of the four CD4+ subsets in Type 1 diabetes patients.

Expressed TCRB transcripts were sequenced because the entire RNA isolate underwent reverse transcription. Assay: immunoSEQ multiplex PCR; the TCRdb copy retains only in-frame clones and omits some. The sample shows about 700,000 clones, over 10% of them seen only once. No cognate antigen is known for these TCRs. Sequencing was performed on naive CD4+ T cells from blood. These receptors were collected from a man aged 18 to 30 with type 1 diabetes.

The chain recombines TRBV4-1 with TRBJ2-7; TRBD1 aligns across 10 bases. V trimming: 3 bases; J trimming: 4 bases; junction bases outside the gene matches: 9. CDR1 MGHRA and CDR2 YSYEKL come from the germline V gene. The CDR3 runs 16 residues. The CDR3 nucleotides are TGCGCCAGCAGCCATGACACGGGACAGGGGTCGTACGAGCAGTACTTC. Translation: CASSHDTGQGSYEQYF.

The genes are TRBV5-4 and TRBJ2-5; tentative D call: TRBD2 (5 bases). The CDR3 has 12 amino acids. Germline CDR1 and CDR2: SGHNT and YYREEE (reference sequence). V was trimmed by 3 bases and J by 5 bases, leaving 8 bases between them. The CDR3, as DNA: TGTGCCAGCAGCTGGGGAGCGGAGACCCAGTACTTC. Amino acids: CASSWGAETQYF.

The chain is built from TRBV6-5 and TRBJ1-5, with a possible D match to TRBD1 (5 bases). With 0 bases removed from V and 4 bases from J, the gap between germline ends came to 10 bases. Germline values: CDR1 MNHEY, CDR2 SVGAGI. The CDR3 consists of 15 residues. The CDR3 nucleotides are TGTGCCAGCAGTTACTCGACAGAGAAAAATCAGCCCCAGCATTTT. The encoded protein is CASSYSTEKNQPQHF.

This clone was seen only a few times. The J gene is TRBJ1-4, the V gene TRBV5-4; tentative D call: TRBD1 (6 bases). Germline CDR1 is SGHNT and CDR2 is YYREEE (reference sequence). This CDR3 region has 15 residues. Trimming removed 4 bases from V and 8 bases from J, with 18 bases in between. CDR3 loop: CASSPATGSKEKLFF. The CDR3 DNA reads TGTGCCAGCAGCCCAGCCACAGGGAGTAAAGAAAAACTGTTTTTT.

Only a few counts were recorded for this clone. CDR3 nucleotide sequence: TGTGCCAGCAGTTTTGGACTAGCGGGAAGCACAGATACGCAGTATTTT. It is translated as CASSFGLAGSTDTQYF. The rearrangement links TRBV27 to TRBJ2-3; 12 bases line up with TRBD2. Germline V gene data show CDR1 as MNHEY and CDR2 as SMNVEV (reference sequence). The CDR3 has 16 residues. The junction had 1 base not matched to a gene; V was cut back by 3 bases and J by 0 bases.

This clone turned up a few times. This chain uses TRBV7-9 with TRBJ1-4; tentatively, D is TRBD1 (5 bases). Germline V CDR1 and CDR2: SEHNR, FQNEAQ (reference sequence). The CDR3 has 13 residues. V lost 5 bases and J 8 bases, leaving 12 bases between the germline ends. CDR3 amino acids: CASSRTNREKLFF. CDR3 sequence (DNA): TGTGCCAGCAGCCGGACAAATCGGGAAAAACTGTTTTTT.

The V and J genes are TRBV9 and TRBJ1-1, with TRBD1 matching 9 bases. Germline CDR1 SGDLS, CDR2 YYNGEE. The length of the CDR3 is 16 residues. The trim removed 2 bases at V and 4 bases at J, leaving 9 bases unmatched. This CDR3 reads CASSVGAQGASTEAFF. In DNA form, the CDR3 reads TGTGCCAGCAGCGTGGGTGCACAGGGGGCTAGCACTGAAGCTTTCTTT.

This clone has only a few counts. This chain uses TRBV4-1 with TRBJ2-1; D uncertain. CDR3 length: 11 residues. Germline V lookup: CDR1 MGHRA, CDR2 YSYEKL. V gave up 1 base and J gave up 6 bases, with 1 base separating them. CDR3 region: CASSQGNEQFF. DNA of the CDR3: TGCGCCAGCAGCCAAGGCAATGAGCAGTTCTTC.

Note on this clone: The same CDR3 also results from other DNA sequences found in this sample. The chain links TRBV7-9 to TRBJ1-6; D is unresolved. The CDR3 is 12 amino acids. Germline CDR1 is SEHNR and CDR2 is FQNEAQ (reference sequence). Trimming took 1 base from V and 10 from J, leaving 5 bases between them. CDR3 amino acids: CASSLEGSPLHF. The CDR3 DNA sequence: TGTGCCAGCAGCTTAGAGGGATCACCCCTCCACTTT.

This clone was counted only a few times. This chain links TRBV30 with TRBJ2-5; no firm D call. Germline V gives CDR1 GTSNPN, CDR2 SVGIG (reference sequence). Deletions cut 2 bases from V and 5 bases from J, with 9 bases between. The CDR3 length is 12 residues. The CDR3 DNA follows: TGTGCCTGGAGTCCCCCCGAGGAGACCCAGTACTTC. Its translation: CAWSPPEETQYF.

This clone was seen only once. The chain has TRBV6-1 and TRBJ1-6; a weak D match, TRBD1 (5 bases). The germline CDR1 and CDR2 sequences are MNHNS and SASEGT. The V gene lost 0 bases and the J gene lost 6 bases, with 9 bases spanning the gap. The CDR3 is 15 residues long. DNA of the CDR3: TGTGCCAGCAGTGAAGCTGCAGGGATTAATTCACCCCTCCACTTT. Amino acid sequence: CASSEAAGINSPLHF.